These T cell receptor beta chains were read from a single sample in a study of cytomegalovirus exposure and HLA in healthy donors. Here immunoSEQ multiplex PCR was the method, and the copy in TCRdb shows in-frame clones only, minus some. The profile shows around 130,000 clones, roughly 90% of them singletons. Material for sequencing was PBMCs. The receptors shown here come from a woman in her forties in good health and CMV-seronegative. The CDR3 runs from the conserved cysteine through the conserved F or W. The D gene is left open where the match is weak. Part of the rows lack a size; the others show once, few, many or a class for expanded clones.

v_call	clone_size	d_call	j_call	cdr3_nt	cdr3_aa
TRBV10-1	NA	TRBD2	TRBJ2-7	TGCGCCAGCAGTGAAAGGAAATTGGGGACTAGCGGGTCCTACGAGCAGTACTTC	CASSERKLGTSGSYEQYF
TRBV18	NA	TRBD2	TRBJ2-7	TGTGCCAGCTCACCCCCTAGCGGGAGCTCCTACGAGCAGTACTTC	CASSPPSGSSYEQYF
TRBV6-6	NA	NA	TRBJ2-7	TGTGCCAGCAGCCCCCCCCCGGGGGACGAGCAGTACTTC	CASSPPPGDEQYF
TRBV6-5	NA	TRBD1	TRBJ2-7	TGTGCCAGCAGTTCCGTGGGGACAGGCGCCCGGGAGCAGTACTTC	CASSSVGTGAREQYF
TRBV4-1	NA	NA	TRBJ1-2	TGCGCCAGCACCCCGTTTTGGACGGGGGAAGTTACTAACTATGGCTACACCTTC	CASTPFWTGEVTNYGYTF
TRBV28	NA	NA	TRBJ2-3	TGTGCCAGCAGTTCACCTGGAGATACCACAGATACGCAGTATTTT	CASSSPGDTTDTQYF
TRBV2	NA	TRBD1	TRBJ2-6	TGTGCCAGCAGCCTAACATCTTACAGGGGATCAAGGTCTGGGGCCAACGTCCTGACTTTC	CASSLTSYRGSRSGANVLTF
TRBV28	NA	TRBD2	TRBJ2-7	TGTGCCAGCGCCTCTAGCGGGGGGAGCTCCTACGAGCAGTACTTC	CASASSGGSSYEQYF
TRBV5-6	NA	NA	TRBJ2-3	TGTGCCAGCAGCTCAAGGGGGGGGGATACGCAGTATTTT	CASSSRGGDTQYF
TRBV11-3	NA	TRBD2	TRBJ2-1	TGTGCCAGCAGCTTAGATGGGACTAGTCGGGGTGACAATGAGCAGTTCTTC	CASSLDGTSRGDNEQFF
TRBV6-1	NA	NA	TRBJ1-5	TGTGCCATAAAAGAGGGGGGGCGAGGGCCCCAGCATTTT	CAIKEGGRGPQHF
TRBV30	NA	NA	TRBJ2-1	TGTGCCTGGGTCTTAGCGGCAACCTACAATGAGCAGTTCTTC	CAWVLAATYNEQFF
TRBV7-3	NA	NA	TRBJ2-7	TGTGCCAGCAGCTTAGGGCCAACCCCCTACGAGCAGTACTTC	CASSLGPTPYEQYF
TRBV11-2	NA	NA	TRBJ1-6	TGTGCCAGCAGCATCACAGGGTCACGGAATTCACCCCTCCACTTT	CASSITGSRNSPLHF
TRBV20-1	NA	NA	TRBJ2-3	TGCAGTGCTAGTCCCGGGGATACGCAGTATTTT	CSASPGDTQYF
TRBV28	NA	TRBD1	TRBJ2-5	TGTGCCAGCAGTTTATACACGACAGGGTGGGAGACCCAGTACTTC	CASSLYTTGWETQYF
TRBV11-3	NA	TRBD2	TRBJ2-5	TGTGCCAGCAGCTTAGGAACCGGGGGGACGGAGACCCAGTACTTC	CASSLGTGGTETQYF
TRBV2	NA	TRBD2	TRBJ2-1	TGTGCCAGCAGTGAATTAATTAGCGGGAGATCCTCCTACAATGAGCAGTTCTTC	CASSELISGRSSYNEQFF
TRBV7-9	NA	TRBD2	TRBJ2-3	TGTGCCAGCAGCCCAGCGCTAGCGGGAGAGTTCACAGATACGCAGTATTTT	CASSPALAGEFTDTQYF
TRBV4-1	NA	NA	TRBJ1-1	TGCGCCAGCAGCCCTCGGGGATGGAACACTGAAGCTTTCTTT	CASSPRGWNTEAFF
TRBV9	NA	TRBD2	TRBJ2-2	TGTGCCAGCAGCGTAGAAACTAGCGGGAGTCTTACCGGGGAGCTGTTTTTT	CASSVETSGSLTGELFF
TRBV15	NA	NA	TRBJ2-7	TGTGCCACCAGCAGAGAGGTGGCGCGGCAGGGCGACCGCAAACACGAGCAGTACTTC	CATSREVARQGDRKHEQYF
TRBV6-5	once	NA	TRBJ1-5	TGTGCCAGCAGGGCACAGGTATCAAGCAATCAGCCCCAGCATTTT	CASRAQVSSNQPQHF
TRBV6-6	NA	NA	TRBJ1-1	TGTGCCAGCAGTTACTCGAAGGGGGACACTGAAGCTTTCTTT	CASSYSKGDTEAFF
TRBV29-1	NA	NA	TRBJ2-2	TGCAGCGTTGAAGACCTCAGGGGCGTCACCGGGGAGCTGTTTTTT	CSVEDLRGVTGELFF
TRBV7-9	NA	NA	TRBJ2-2	TGTGCCAGCAGCCTTCGTAGCTCCGGGGAGCTGTTTTTT	CASSLRSSGELFF
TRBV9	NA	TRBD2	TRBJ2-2	TGTGCCAGCAGCGCCGGACTAGGCGGCACCGGGGAGCTGTTTTTT	CASSAGLGGTGELFF
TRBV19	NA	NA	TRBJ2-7	TGTGCCAGTAGTCTGGCAGGGACTGGCTACGAGCAGTACTTC	CASSLAGTGYEQYF
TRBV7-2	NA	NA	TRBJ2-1	TGTGCCAGCAGCTTAGTACTCGGAGGGGTCTACAATGAGCAGTTCTTC	CASSLVLGGVYNEQFF
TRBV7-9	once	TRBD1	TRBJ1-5	TGTTCCAGCAGCTTAGGGACAGGGGGCAATCAGCCCCAGCATTTT	CSSSLGTGGNQPQHF
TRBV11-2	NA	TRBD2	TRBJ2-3	TGTGCCAGCAGCTCTGGTCCGGGACTAGCCATGTATTTT	CASSSGPGLAMYF
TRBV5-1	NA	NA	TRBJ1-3	TGCGCCAGCAGCTTGAGTTCTGGAGGGCACGGAAACACCATATATTTT	CASSLSSGGHGNTIYF
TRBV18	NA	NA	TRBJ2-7	TGTGCCAGCTCAACTTCGACAGAGACCTACGAGCAGTACTTC	CASSTSTETYEQYF
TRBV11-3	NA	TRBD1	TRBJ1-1	TGTGCCAGCAGCTTAGCACAGGGGGCGACTGAAGCTTTCTTT	CASSLAQGATEAFF
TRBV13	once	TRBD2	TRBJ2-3	TGTGCCAGCAGCCTCAGCCTACTTCTTTCTAGCGGGAGGGCCGCAGATACGCAGTATTTT	CASSLSLLLSSGRAADTQYF
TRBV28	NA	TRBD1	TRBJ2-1	TGTGCCAGCAGTTTAATCGGGACAGGGGGATCGGGCGAGCAGTTCTTC	CASSLIGTGGSGEQFF
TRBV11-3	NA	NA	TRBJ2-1	TGTGCCAGCAGCTTAGTCCGCTCGAGCGCCTCCTACAATGAGCAGTTCTTC	CASSLVRSSASYNEQFF
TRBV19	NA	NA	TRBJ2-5	TGTGCCAGTAGTGCCGGACTGTACCAAGAGACCCAGTACTTC	CASSAGLYQETQYF
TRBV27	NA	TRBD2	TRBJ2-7	TGTGCCAGCAGTTCCCGGACTAGCGGGAGGGCCGGTGGCTACGAGCAGTACTTC	CASSSRTSGRAGGYEQYF
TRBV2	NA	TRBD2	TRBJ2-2	TGTGCCAGCAGTCCTACTGGACTAGCGGGGGCCTGGGGTACCGGGGAGCTGTTTTTT	CASSPTGLAGAWGTGELFF
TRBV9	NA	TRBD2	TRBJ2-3	TGTGCCAGCAGCCCTTCGGGGGGGGCGAGAGATACGCAGTATTTT	CASSPSGGARDTQYF
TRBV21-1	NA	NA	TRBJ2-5	TGTGCCAGCAGCAAAATAAGGGGGGCGGGGAGGGCAGAGACCCAGTACTTC	CASSKIRGAGRAETQYF
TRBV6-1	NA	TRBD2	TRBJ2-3	TGTGCCAGCAGTCTCAATAGCGGGGGGACAGATACGCAGTATTTT	CASSLNSGGTDTQYF
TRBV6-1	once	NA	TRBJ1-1	TGTGCCAGCAGTGATGGGAGATTTGAAGCTTTCTTT	CASSDGRFEAFF
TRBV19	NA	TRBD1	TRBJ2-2	TGTGCCAGTTCCGGGACAGGGGGGTACACCGGGGAGCTGTTTTTT	CASSGTGGYTGELFF
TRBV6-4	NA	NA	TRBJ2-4	TGTGCCAGCAGTGAAGGAGGAGGGGTGGGAAACATTCAGTACTTC	CASSEGGGVGNIQYF
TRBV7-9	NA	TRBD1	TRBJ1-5	TGTTCCAGCAGCCTTGGACAGGGAGGTCAGCCCCAGCATTTT	CSSSLGQGGQPQHF
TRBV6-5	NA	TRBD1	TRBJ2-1	TGTGCCAGCAGTTCCCCGGACAGGCGGGAGCAGTTCTTC	CASSSPDRREQFF